This T cell receptor (beta chain) was documented in a study of T-cell memory formation after mild COVID-19. General study results and limits: Memory sampled before infection contained some responding clones, suggesting cross-reactive memory joined.

A few counts support this clonotype. No antigen is known for it. Trimming cost V 3 bases and J 4 bases, with 26 bases left between them. From germline, CDR1 is SGDLS and CDR2 YYNGEE. This CDR3 is built from 19 residues. TCRdb processed the 5' RACE reads anew with MiXCR; each CDR3 protein has one entry. The repertoire consists of approximately 230,000 distinct CDR3 sequences, with about 16% occurring once and the leading ten covering 3.5%. This receptor was obtained from a man between 18 and 29 years old who had mild COVID-19 (a few samples of this study predate the infection). Cell type and time point are not known. Sequences were obtained from PBMCs or a T cell subset sorted from them (not recorded which). The chain joins TRBV9 to TRBJ2-1; D possibly corresponds to TRBD1 (7 bases). Here the CDR3 reads CASSAAGGAAGSKYNEQFF. The CDR3 region has the DNA TGTGCCAGCAGCGCCGCAGGGGGTGCGGCGGGGAGTAAATACAATGAGCAGTTCTTC. Full variable domain (missing parts from reference TRBV9 and TRBJ2-1): DSGVTQTPKHLITATGQRVTLRCSPRSGDLSVYWYQQSLDQGLQFLIQYYNGEERAKGNILERFSAQQFPDLHSELNLSSLELGDSALYFCASSAAGGAAGSKYNEQFFGPGTRLTVL.